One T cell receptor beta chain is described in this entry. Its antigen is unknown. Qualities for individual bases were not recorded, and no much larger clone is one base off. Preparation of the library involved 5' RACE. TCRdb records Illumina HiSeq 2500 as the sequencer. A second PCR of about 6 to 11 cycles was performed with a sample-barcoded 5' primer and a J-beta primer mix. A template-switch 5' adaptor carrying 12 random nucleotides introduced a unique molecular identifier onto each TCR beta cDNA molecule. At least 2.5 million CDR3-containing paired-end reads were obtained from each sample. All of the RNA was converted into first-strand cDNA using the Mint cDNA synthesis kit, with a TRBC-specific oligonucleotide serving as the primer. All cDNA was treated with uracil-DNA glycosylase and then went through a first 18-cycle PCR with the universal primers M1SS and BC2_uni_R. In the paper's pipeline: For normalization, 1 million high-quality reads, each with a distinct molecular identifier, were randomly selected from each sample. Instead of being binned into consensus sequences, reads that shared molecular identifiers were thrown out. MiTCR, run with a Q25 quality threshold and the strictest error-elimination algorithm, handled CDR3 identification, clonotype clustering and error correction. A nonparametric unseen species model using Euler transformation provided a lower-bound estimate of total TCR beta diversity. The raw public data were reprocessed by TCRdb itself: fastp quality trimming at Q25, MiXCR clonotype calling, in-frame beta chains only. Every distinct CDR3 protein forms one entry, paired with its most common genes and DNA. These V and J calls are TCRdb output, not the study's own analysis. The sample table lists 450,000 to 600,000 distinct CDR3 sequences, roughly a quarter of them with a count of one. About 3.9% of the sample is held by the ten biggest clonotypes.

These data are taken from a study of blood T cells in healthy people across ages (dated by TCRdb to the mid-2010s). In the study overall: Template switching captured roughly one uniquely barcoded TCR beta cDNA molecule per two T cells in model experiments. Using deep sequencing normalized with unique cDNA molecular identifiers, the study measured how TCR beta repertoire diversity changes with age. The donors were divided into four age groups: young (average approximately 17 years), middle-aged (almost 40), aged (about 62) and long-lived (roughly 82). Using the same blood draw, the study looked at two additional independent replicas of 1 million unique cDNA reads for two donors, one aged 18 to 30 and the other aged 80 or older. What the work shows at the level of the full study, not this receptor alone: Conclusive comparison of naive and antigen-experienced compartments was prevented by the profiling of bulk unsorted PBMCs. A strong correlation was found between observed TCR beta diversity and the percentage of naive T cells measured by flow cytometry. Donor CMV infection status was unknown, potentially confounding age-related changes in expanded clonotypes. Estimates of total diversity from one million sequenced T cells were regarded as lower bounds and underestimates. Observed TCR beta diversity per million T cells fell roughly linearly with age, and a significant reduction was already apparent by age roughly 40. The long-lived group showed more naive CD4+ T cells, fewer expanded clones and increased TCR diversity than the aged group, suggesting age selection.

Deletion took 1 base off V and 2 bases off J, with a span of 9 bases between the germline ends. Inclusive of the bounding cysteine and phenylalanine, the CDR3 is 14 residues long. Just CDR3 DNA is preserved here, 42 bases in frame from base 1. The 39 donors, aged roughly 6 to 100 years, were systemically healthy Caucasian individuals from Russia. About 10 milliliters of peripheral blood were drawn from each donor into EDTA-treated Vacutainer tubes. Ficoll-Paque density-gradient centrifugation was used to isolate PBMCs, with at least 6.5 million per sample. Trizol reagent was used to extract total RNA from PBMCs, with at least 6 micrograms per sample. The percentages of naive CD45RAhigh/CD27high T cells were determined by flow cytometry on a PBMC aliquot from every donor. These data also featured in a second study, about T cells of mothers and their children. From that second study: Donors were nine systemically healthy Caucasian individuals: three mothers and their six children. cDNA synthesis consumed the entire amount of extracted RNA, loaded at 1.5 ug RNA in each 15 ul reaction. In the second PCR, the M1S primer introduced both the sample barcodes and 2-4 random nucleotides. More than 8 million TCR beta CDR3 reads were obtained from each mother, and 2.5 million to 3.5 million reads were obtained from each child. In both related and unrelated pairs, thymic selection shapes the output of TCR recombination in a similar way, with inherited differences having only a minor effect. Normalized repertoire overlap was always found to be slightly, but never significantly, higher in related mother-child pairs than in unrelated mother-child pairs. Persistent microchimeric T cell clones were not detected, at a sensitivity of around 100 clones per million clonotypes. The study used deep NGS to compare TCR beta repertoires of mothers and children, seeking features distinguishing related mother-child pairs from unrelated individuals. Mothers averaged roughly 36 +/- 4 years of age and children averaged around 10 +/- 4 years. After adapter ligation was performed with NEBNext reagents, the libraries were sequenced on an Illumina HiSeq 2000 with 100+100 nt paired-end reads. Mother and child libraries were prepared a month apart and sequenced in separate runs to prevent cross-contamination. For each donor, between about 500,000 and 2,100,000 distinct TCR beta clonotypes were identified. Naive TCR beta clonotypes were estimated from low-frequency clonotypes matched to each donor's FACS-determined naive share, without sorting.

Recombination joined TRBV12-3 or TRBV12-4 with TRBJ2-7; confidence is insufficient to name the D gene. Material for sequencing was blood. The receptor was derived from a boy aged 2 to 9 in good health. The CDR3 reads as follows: CASSLVGLTYEQYF. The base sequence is TGTGCCAGCAGTTTAGTGGGCCTTACCTACGAGCAGTACTTC.